This T cell receptor beta chain originates from a study of T-cell memory formation after mild COVID-19. Background on the study: Each donor largely had its own TCR clusters.

With constant-segment primers, 5'RACE yielded cDNA libraries of TCR alpha and TCR beta that carried sample barcodes and UMIs. A single record per CDR3 protein comes from TCRdb applying MiXCR to the 5' RACE reads. The sample shows hundreds of thousands of distinct CDR3 sequences, 17% of them seen only once. Per germline, CDR1 SGHVS and CDR2 FNYEAQ. This CDR3 is 13 amino acids long. V was clipped by 5 bases and J by 4 bases, with 11 bases between them. Study-wide points: From day 15 to 85, contracting clones were balanced between CD4 and CD8, whereas later expanders leaned toward CD4+.

For this clonotype: Its antigen remains unidentified.

Sequencing was performed on PBMCs or a T cell subset sorted from them (not recorded which). The TCR was taken from an adult woman who had mild COVID-19 (a few samples of this study predate the infection). Cell type and time point are not known. This chain links TRBV7-6 with TRBJ2-5; no reliable D call. The CDR3 DNA is TGTGCCAGCAGCCCAGATTTGACAGAGACCCAGTACTTC. This codes for CASSPDLTETQYF.